This T cell receptor (beta chain) was sequenced during a study of cytomegalovirus exposure and HLA in healthy donors listed by TCRdb under 2017. Looking at the study overall: In an earlier analysis of approximately 500 of the donors, 250 to 300 Gb of sequence data and 90 million to 120 million unique TCR beta sequences from about 179 million T cells were reported. An early release covering roughly 640 HLA-typed donors comprised roughly 300 gigabases of sequencing data and tens of millions of unique TCR sequences. Of the 398 genotyped donors, approximately 80% fell in the genetic ancestry cluster associated with self-reported Caucasian donors. The study aimed to test whether cataloging public T cell receptors could reveal signatures of past pathogen exposure. The study used immunosequencing to profile the T cell repertoires of around 600 subjects and linked those repertoires to cytomegalovirus serostatus. Besides the first cohort of some 670 subjects, a separate validation cohort made up of about 120 different subjects was used. To predict cytomegalovirus infection status, the study brought together high-throughput TCR immunosequencing, statistical association of individual TCRs with disease status, and machine learning. In a later analysis, previously published TCR beta repertoires from 550 to 750 donors were re-analyzed and high-resolution HLA genotyping was added so that TCR occurrence patterns could be studied. Rather than using new phenotypic data, the later analysis identified candidate immune exposures from TCR beta sequences and from how often those sequences occurred across donors. In an earlier analysis of over 550 of the donors, high-throughput TCR beta sequencing was used to judge whether each TCR beta V gene segment behaved as functional or pseudogenic. Donor age, sex, ethnicity and CMV serostatus were compiled alongside the repertoire data. Genome-wide SNP genotypes for about 65% of the 666 donors were used in a later genetic analysis, which treated that subset as a discovery cohort. All discovery cohort repertoires had been generated using a single sequencing platform. HLA typing included class I and class II loci at four-digit resolution. Typing coverage differed by locus: A, B, C, DRB1 and DQB1 were typed in roughly 620-640 donors, DQA1 in 522, DPA1 in some 570, and DPB1 in 400 to 490. Four to six DR-DQ haplotypes were handled as single units for association and clustering, since linkage in the cohort was strong. Among around 400 genotyped donors of the cohort, an average of about 240,000 unique TCR beta nucleotide sequences was sequenced per donor, of which about 19% were non-productive. Overall study results and their limits: A later genetic analysis reported fewer N-insertions in productive TCRs among donors in an Asian-associated ancestry cluster than the roughly 720-donor mean. In vitro tests confirmed that a few of the cytomegalovirus-associated TCR beta chains recognize cytomegalovirus antigens. When HLA alleles, especially DR and DQ, strongly co-occurred, attributing TCR associations to individual alleles was difficult. The cohort was sequenced for TCR beta chains only, and without alpha or paired-chain data the features that could be detected were limited. Most TCR sequences were seen in very few donors, while some public TCRs were found in many individuals. HLA typing was unavailable for some donors at each locus, so association tests used only the typed subset. In an earlier analysis of roughly 560 of the donors, most TCR beta V segments were observed in productive rearrangements about 90% or about 30% of the time, broadly matching IMGT annotations. According to a later analysis, most CMV-associated TCR beta chains appeared to be HLA-restricted, and the HLA associations seemed to be driven largely by CMV exposure. The classifier was reported to diagnose cytomegalovirus status with high specificity and sensitivity in both the original and validation cohorts. Linkage disequilibrium might explain the correlated functional status among segregating V segments, but an unknown experimental factor could not be excluded. The earlier analysis of approximately 540 of the donors excluded 15 to 20 rarely observed V segments, including chromosome 9 orphons, because counts were too low. The study listed 164 TCR beta chains as associated with cytomegalovirus. In a later genetic analysis, a missense DCLRE1C variant was associated with V-gene and J-gene trimming of TCR beta chains, and the association was replicated in an independent cohort. According to the authors, the approach could potentially be generalized to other disease states and immunological phenotypes. A group of highly shared sequence variants was considered likely to be a technical artifact of the sequencing pipeline. Presence/absence analyses assumed roughly uniform sequencing depth across donors, an assumption that may not hold. In a later analysis, HLA-associated TCR beta chains were found to be more clonally expanded and to have lower generation probabilities than equally common non-associated chains. A further reported finding was that TCR beta sequences accurately predicted the HLA-A and HLA-B alleles for most subjects in the first cohort. According to a later analysis, TCR association rates differed among HLA loci, with DRB1 alleles showing the most associated TCRs and HLA-C alleles showing the fewest. A later analysis reported that several top co-occurrence clusters appeared linked to parvovirus B19, influenza, CMV and Epstein-Barr virus. A later analysis associated approximately 17,000 TCR beta sequences with specific HLA alleles at a false discovery rate of 0.05. Immune exposure information for the cohort was limited to CMV serostatus.

In total, just over 650 healthy bone marrow donors made up the cohort. At the time of sampling, all cohort members were nominally healthy, though unrecorded immune exposures were likely present. The donor was CMV seronegative and belonged to the group of around 350 seronegative cohort members. A peripheral blood sample was provided by each donor, and peripheral blood mononuclear cells were used for TCR beta sequencing. Genomic DNA was extracted from the blood cell samples with the Qiagen DNeasy Blood Extraction Kit. Concerning this clone itself: Its antigen is currently not known.

Library method: the immunoSEQ multiplex PCR assay. For the multiplex PCR, a mixture combining 60 forward primers for TCR Vbeta segments and 13 reverse primers for TCR Jbeta segments was used. A multiplex PCR assay on genomic DNA amplified the CDR3 region of rearranged TCR beta genes. On the Illumina HiSeq System, the amplified TCR beta libraries were sequenced as 87-base-pair reads. Concerning the study's data processing: A later analysis tallied around 82 million unique TCR beta chains across the approximately 670 repertoires, and about 12 million of those chains were shared by two or more donors. Raw reads were error-corrected and collapsed into unique sequences by a nearest-neighbor algorithm in which closely related sequences were merged to remove PCR and sequencing errors. Alignment of CDR3 sequences to IMGT reference sequences was used to assign V, D and J gene segments. For a sequence to be retained, a match of at least six nucleotides to both a V gene segment and a J gene segment was required. Rearrangements were called productive when the CDR3 lacked stop codons and stayed in frame with V and J; all others were non-productive. Following IMGT convention, CDR3 was defined as the stretch from the second conserved V-encoded cysteine up to the conserved J-encoded phenylalanine. In an earlier analysis of more than 550 of the donors, sequences lacking an unambiguous match to a single V gene segment were excluded. In an earlier analysis of some 590 of the donors, a V segment was called functional when productive rearrangements were above 56.7%, and segregating when the standard deviation between donors exceeded 5%. A statistical classification framework was built for diagnosing cytomegalovirus status from the catalog of TCR beta chain sequences. In a later analysis, V and J genes were assigned by comparing TCR nucleotide sequences against IMGT/GENE-DB human TR gene sequences. A later analysis assigned CDR3 sequences and most-parsimonious VDJ recombination scenarios with the TCRdist pipeline. In a later analysis, each TCR beta chain was defined by its CDR3 amino acid sequence together with its V-gene family, and reads lacking a unique V-gene family were excluded. A later analysis removed 550 to 650 highly shared, low-generation-probability nucleotide sequences to deal with suspected cross-contamination and a sequencing artifact. A later analysis calculated a clonal expansion index for each public chain from normalized within-repertoire ranks of inferred template counts. A later analysis computed generation probabilities with a VDJ recombination model fitted to out-of-frame rearrangements, and checked the results against IGoR. In a later analysis, hypergeometric tests were used to score TCR-TCR, TCR-HLA and TCR-CMV co-occurrence, with a repertoire-size bias correction applied to TCR pairs. To estimate false discovery rates, a later analysis permuted the HLA or CMV assignments 20 times. In a later analysis, co-occurring TCRs were grouped using DBSCAN, with TCRdist sequence similarity added in when clustering inside HLA-allele-positive subsets. Co-occurrence clustering excluded repertoires with fewer than 30,000 or more than 120,000 public chains, plus five with anomalous nucleotide sharing. Not all clones reach the TCRdb copy of this immuneACCESS table, which keeps in-frame sequences only. Checked studies attribute under half of the gap to unresolved V genes and leave the rest unexplained. Clone size and V and J calls were adopted from that table, with D and trimming inferred from the DNA. This sample's table has entries for roughly 78,000 clones. Clones ranked in the top ten supply about 0.83% of the sample.

Sequenced input: PBMCs. This TCR derives from a boy between 10 and 17 years old in good health and CMV-seronegative.

The CDR3 in this case is CASSYPSGSRHEQFF. The bases are TGTGCCAGCAGTTACCCGAGCGGGAGTAGACATGAGCAGTTCTTC. This sequence uses TRBV6-5 and TRBJ2-1, with 8 bases aligning to TRBD2. CDR1 MNHEY and CDR2 SVGAGI are derived from the germline V gene. From its cysteine to its phenylalanine, the CDR3 spans 15 amino acids. The read is trimmed to its CDR3 DNA, 45 bases read in frame from base 1. From V the trimming removes 2 bases and from J it removes 8 bases, while the gene matches leave 8 bases of the junction unaccounted for.